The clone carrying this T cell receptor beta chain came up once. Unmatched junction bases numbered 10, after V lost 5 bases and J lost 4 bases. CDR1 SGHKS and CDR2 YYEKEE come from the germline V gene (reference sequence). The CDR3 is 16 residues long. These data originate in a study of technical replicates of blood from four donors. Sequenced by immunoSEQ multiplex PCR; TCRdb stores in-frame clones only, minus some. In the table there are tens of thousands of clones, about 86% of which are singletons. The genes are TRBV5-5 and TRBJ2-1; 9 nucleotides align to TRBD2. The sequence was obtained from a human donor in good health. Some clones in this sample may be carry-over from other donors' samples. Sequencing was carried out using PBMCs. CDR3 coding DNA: TGTGCCAGCAGTCAAGGACTAAGCGGGAGGTACAATGAGCAGTTCTTC. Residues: CASSQGLSGRYNEQFF.